The TCR beta chain described here comes from a study of T cell responses to AZD1222 COVID-19 vaccine. Study outcomes and limitations: Two AZD1222 administrations were followed by greater Spike-specific TCR breadth and depth. Possibly, clonal diversity was underestimated; donors were largely white British and included more females. Only five to seven AZD1222 recipients tested seropositive at baseline.

Sequencing used immunoSEQ multiplex PCR; TCRdb keeps in-frame clones, though not all of them. The sample includes 150,000 to 200,000 clones, approximately 94% of them seen just once. Concerning this clone: Its antigen remains unknown.

Germline CDR1 and CDR2: SGHTS and YDEGEE. The V segment lost 3 bases and the J segment 9 bases; nucleotides outside the gene matches: 3. This CDR3 is built from 14 residues. The origin of this receptor is an adult who received the AZD1222 COVID-19 vaccine. The chain is built from TRBV5-8 and TRBJ2-5, with TRBD2 matching 15 bases. Sequencing was performed on peripheral blood, taken 28 days after the second AZD1222 dose. CDR3 protein: CASSSGLAGGAQYF. CDR3 coding DNA: TGTGCCAGCAGCTCTGGACTAGCGGGAGGGGCCCAGTACTTC.